This TCR beta chain was sequenced in a study of technical replicates of blood from several donors. This table comes from immunoSEQ multiplex PCR, and its TCRdb copy is limited to in-frame clones, with some not included. The sample shows tens of thousands of clones, roughly 93% of them seen only once. Trimming removed 0 bases from V and 4 bases from J; junction bases left unmatched: 11. Germline loops: CDR1 SGHRS, CDR2 YFSETQ. The CDR3 length is 17 residues. The rearrangement uses TRBV5-1 and TRBJ1-2; TRBD1 agrees at 8 bases. Sequenced material: T cells isolated from PBMCs. The TCR was taken from a human donor in good health. The CDR3 sequence is CASSLEGGQAFIYGYTF. The CDR3 DNA is TGCGCCAGCAGCTTGGAGGGGGGACAGGCTTTTATCTATGGCTACACCTTC.